The rows below give T cell receptor beta chains drawn from one sample of a study of neurological immune-mediated disorders. MiXCR was run by TCRdb on the 5' RACE reads, yielding one entry per CDR3 protein. This sample has 25,000 to 35,000 distinct CDR3 sequences, with about 16% found just once. Source material: CD4+ T cells from blood. These receptors came from a female donor with HTLV-1-associated myelopathy (HAM/TSP). The CDR3 runs from the conserved cysteine through the conserved F or W. D genes are given only for firm matches. Expanded clones get a size class; other rows say once, few or many, or leave the size out.

clone_size,v_call,d_call,j_call,cdr3_nt,cdr3_aa
-,TRBV20-1,TRBD2,TRBJ2-5,TGCAGTGCTAGAGTCTCTAGCGGGGGGGCCATAGAGACCCAGTACTTC,CSARVSSGGAIETQYF
many,TRBV20-1,TRBD2,TRBJ2-3,TGCAGTGCTACACCCTATAATCCTAGCGGGAGAGGGTGGTTTCGCACAGATACGCAGTATTTT,CSATPYNPSGRGWFRTDTQYF
many,TRBV12-3/TRBV12-4,TRBD1,TRBJ1-1,TGTGCCAGCACCCTCGACAGGGGAACTGAAGCTTTCTTT,CASTLDRGTEAFF
-,TRBV5-1,-,TRBJ2-5,TGCGCCAGCAGCGCCGGCTATGGTTGCCAAGAGACCCAGTACTTC,CASSAGYGCQETQYF
-,TRBV12-3/TRBV12-4,-,TRBJ1-2,TGTGCCAGCAGTTTACGGAGGGGTTGGGCTAACTATGGCTACACCTTC,CASSLRRGWANYGYTF
once,TRBV28,-,TRBJ2-7,TGTGTCAGCAAGGGTTGCTACGAGCAGTACTTC,CVSKGCYEQYF
many,TRBV5-5,-,TRBJ2-2,TGTGCCAGCAGCCTCGGACAAAACACCGGGGAGCTGTTTTTT,CASSLGQNTGELFF
many,TRBV7-7,-,TRBJ2-2,TGTGCTAGCAGCCGACTAGGGTCCGGGGAGCTGTTTTTT,CASSRLGSGELFF
many,TRBV7-7,TRBD1,TRBJ2-3,TGTGCTAGCAGCTTAGCAGGGGGTCGAGATACGCAGTATTTT,CASSLAGGRDTQYF
many,TRBV20-1,TRBD1,TRBJ1-2,TGCAGTGCCCTCGGACAGGGGGCGCATGGCTACACCTTC,CSALGQGAHGYTF
many,TRBV5-6,TRBD2,TRBJ2-3,TGTGCCAGCAGCCCGGGGGCTACTAGCGGAGGAACAGATACGCAGTATTTT,CASSPGATSGGTDTQYF
many,TRBV11-2,TRBD2,TRBJ2-5,TGTGCCAGCAGCTTGGGGGTGCCGGGGGGGATGGAGCAAGAGACCCAGTACTTC,CASSLGVPGGMEQETQYF
many,TRBV5-1,TRBD1,TRBJ2-3,TGCGCCAGCAGCTTGCGAAGACCGGGACAGGGAAGAGGTATTGCGCAGTATTTT,CASSLRRPGQGRGIAQYF
many,TRBV28,TRBD1,TRBJ1-1,TGTGCCAGCAGTCCCGGGACAGCGACCACTGAAGCTTTCTTT,CASSPGTATTEAFF
once,TRBV10-2,-,TRBJ1-5,TGCGCCAGCTCTCCAGAAAATCAGCACCAGCATTTT,CASSPENQHQHF
many,TRBV7-2,-,TRBJ2-5,TGTGCCAGCAGCAGGACAGCTCAAGAGACCCAGTACTTC,CASSRTAQETQYF
many,TRBV23-1,-,TRBJ1-1,TGCGCCAGCAGTCAACCCCTCCGGCGGGGTTGGGACACTGAAGCTTTCTTT,CASSQPLRRGWDTEAFF
many,TRBV27,-,TRBJ1-1,TGTGCCAGCAGTCTGTGGGGGAACACTGAAGCTTTCTTT,CASSLWGNTEAFF
many,TRBV18,-,TRBJ2-6,TGTGCCAGCTCACCACGTGGCTCTGGGGCCAACGTCCTGACTTTC,CASSPRGSGANVLTF
many,TRBV21-1,-,TRBJ2-1,TGTGCCAGCAGCAAACCCCTCCTAGCGAGAAGGACGAATGAGCAGTTCTTC,CASSKPLLARRTNEQFF
-,TRBV5-1,-,TRBJ2-1,TGCGCCAGCACGGGCCAGGGCTACAATGAGCAGTTCTTC,CASTGQGYNEQFF
many,TRBV6-6,-,TRBJ2-3,TGTGCCAGCAGTTACGATAGGTACACAGATACGCAGTATTTT,CASSYDRYTDTQYF
many,TRBV6-1,-,TRBJ1-1,TGTGCCAGCATTCTTTCAGGGGCCCCTGAAGCTTTCTTT,CASILSGAPEAFF